Included here is one T cell receptor beta chain sequence, with context. The antigen is not known. This specimen belongs to a study of vaccination effects on CD4 cells after COVID-19. In the study overall: Under the ViraFEST assay, PBMC were stimulated with viral peptide pools so that antigen-specific CD4+ T cells expanded. Sequencing was performed afterwards.

Germline-derived CDR1 and CDR2 are SGHDN and FVKESK. The V gene lost 1 base and the J gene lost 6 bases, with 10 bases spanning the gap. The CDR3 is 13 amino acids. Study outcomes and limitations: A shortage of convalescent patients and an absence of early post-infection timepoints characterized the study. Long after vaccination, the clones induced by infection and by vaccine shrank markedly in size.

Measured with immunoSEQ multiplex PCR; TCRdb has only the in-frame clones, and not every one. Of almost 40,000 clones listed, 82% were seen once; the top ten hold roughly 3%. Cultured cells yielded isolated CD4+ T cells after approximately nine days. The receptor was isolated from a human donor who received a COVID-19 vaccine. The source was CD4+ T cells from PBMCs cultured without peptide, collected before COVID-19 vaccination. V usage is TRBV14 and J usage is TRBJ2-7, with D maybe TRBD2 (6 bases). CDR3 DNA: TGTGCCAGCAGCCAAGTTGGGGGGACCGAGCAGTACGTC. Translation gives CASSQVGGTEQYV.